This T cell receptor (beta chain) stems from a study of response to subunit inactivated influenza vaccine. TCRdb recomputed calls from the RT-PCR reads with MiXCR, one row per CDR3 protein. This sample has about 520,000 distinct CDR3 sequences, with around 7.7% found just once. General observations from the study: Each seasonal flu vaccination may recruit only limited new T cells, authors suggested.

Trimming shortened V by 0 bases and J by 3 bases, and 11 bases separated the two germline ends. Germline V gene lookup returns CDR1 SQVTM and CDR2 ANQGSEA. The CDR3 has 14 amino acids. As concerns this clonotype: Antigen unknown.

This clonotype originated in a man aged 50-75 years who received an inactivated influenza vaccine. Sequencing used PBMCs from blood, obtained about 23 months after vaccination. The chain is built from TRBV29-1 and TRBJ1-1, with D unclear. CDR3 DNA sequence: TGCAGCGTTGAAGATTTGGGGTCGGACACTGAAGCTTTCTTT. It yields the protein CSVEDLGSDTEAFF. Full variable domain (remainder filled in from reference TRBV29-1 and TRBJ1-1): SAVISQKPSRDICQRGTSLTIQCQVDSQVTMMFWYRQQPGQSLTLIATANQGSEATYESGFVIDKFPISRPNLTFSTLTVSNMSPEDSSIYLCSVEDLGSDTEAFFGQGTRLTVV.